One sample yielded the 15 T cell receptor beta chains listed below, sequenced in a study of CD8 T cells in ankylosing spondylitis. The study's findings and limits: The study identified a TCR beta motif of 7 or 8 highly homologous variants that appeared characteristic of ankylosing spondylitis blood.

From the 5' RACE reads, TCRdb called clonotypes with MiXCR, one entry per CDR3 protein. The sample lists about 450,000 distinct CDR3 sequences, about 25% occurring once. Their cognate antigens are unknown. Sequencing was done on a sample of blood, either unsorted or a sorted T cell fraction (not recorded which). These receptors were taken from a male donor with ankylosing spondylitis.

This clonotype was observed a few times. The V call is TRBV12-3 or TRBV12-4, the J call TRBJ2-3, with a weak D call TRBD2 (6 bases). The CDR3 runs to 16 residues. V shed 3 bases and J shed 4 bases, with 17 bases lying between them. CDR3 sequence: CASSFSEAGRSDTQYF. The CDR3, as DNA: TGTGCCAGCAGTTTCAGCGAGGCGGGGAGATCAGATACGCAGTATTTT.

This clonotype was seen only a few times. J is TRBJ2-1 and V is TRBV20-1; 7 bases match TRBD2. This CDR3 has 16 amino acids. CDR1 is DFQATT, CDR2 SNEGSKA, per germline (reference sequence). After removal of 0 bases from V and 4 bases from J, the junction contained 9 bases not matched to a gene. The CDR3 DNA is TGCAGTGCTAGAGATCCTTACAGCGGGGCATACAATGAGCAGTTCTTC. It codes for CSARDPYSGAYNEQFF.

The V and J genes are TRBV27 and TRBJ1-6, with D possibly TRBD1 on 5 matching bases. The CDR3 has 16 amino acids. Germline CDR1 is MNHEY and CDR2 is SMNVEV (reference sequence). Trimming cost V 5 bases and J 0 bases, with 11 bases left between them. The CDR3 protein is CASSPRTSSYNSPLHF. The CDR3 bases are TGTGCCAGCAGTCCCCGGACAAGCTCCTATAATTCACCCCTCCACTTT.

This clonotype was found a few times. V and J are TRBV11-2 and TRBJ2-1; TRBD2 agrees at 10 bases. With 3 bases clipped from V and 8 bases from J, the junction kept 13 bases outside the gene matches. CDR1 is SGHAT and CDR2 is FQNNGV in the germline V gene. There are 17 residues in the CDR3. The CDR3 loop reads CASSFWGLAGATDEQFF. The CDR3 DNA reads TGTGCCAGCAGCTTCTGGGGGCTAGCGGGAGCTACGGATGAGCAGTTCTTC.

V usage is TRBV6-1 and J usage is TRBJ2-6; 7 bases map to TRBD1. The germline CDR1 and CDR2 sequences are MNHNS and SASEGT. CDR3 length: 17 residues. Trimming took 1 base from V and 0 from J; bases not matched to a gene: 3. CDR3 region: CASSEDRGYSGANVLTF. The DNA of the CDR3 is TGTGCCAGCAGTGAAGACAGGGGCTACTCTGGGGCCAACGTCCTGACTTTC.

This clonotype was counted between two and nine times. The rearrangement joins TRBV7-9 to TRBJ1-2; 7 bases align to TRBD1. V dropped 5 bases and J dropped 5; count of bases not matched to a gene: 8. The CDR3 contains 14 residues. CDR1 is SEHNR and CDR2 is FQNEAQ in the germline V gene (reference sequence). The DNA for the CDR3 is TGTGCCAGCAGCCCGGGACAGAATTCTTATGGCTACACCTTC. Its protein product is CASSPGQNSYGYTF. Full variable domain (remainder filled in from reference TRBV7-9 and TRBJ1-2): DTGVSQNPRHKITKRGQNVTFRCDPISEHNRLYWYRQTLGQGPEFLTYFQNEAQLEKSRLLSDRFSAERPKGSFSTLEIQRTEQGDSAMYLCASSPGQNSYGYTFGSGTRLTVV.

The chain recombines TRBV6-1 with TRBJ2-7; D uncertain. Germline assignment: CDR1 MNHNS and CDR2 SASEGT. The CDR3 runs to 14 residues. Trimming cost V 7 bases and J 0 bases, with 13 bases left between them. In DNA, the CDR3 is TGTGCCAGCACCTCCTTTTCCAGCTCCTACGAGCAGTACTTC. It encodes CASTSFSSSYEQYF.

The chain has TRBV5-1 and TRBJ2-7; D not certain. CDR1 is SGHRS, CDR2 YFSETQ, per germline. The V end was cut by 1 base, the J end by 3 bases, with 8 bases between. CDR3 length equals 13 residues. This CDR3 is CASSLSQFYEQYF. For the CDR3, the DNA is TGCGCCAGCAGCTTGAGCCAGTTCTACGAGCAGTACTTC.

This chain uses TRBV4-2 with TRBJ1-4; TRBD1 is a possible D gene (5 bases). The germline gives CDR1 LGHNA, CDR2 YNFKEQ. The CDR3 runs 14 residues. Trimming took off 4 bases at V and 6 bases at J, with 12 bases between the two ends. Here the CDR3 DNA reads TGTGCCAGCAGCCTCGGGGCCTGGGATGAAAAACTGTTTTTT. This encodes CASSLGAWDEKLFF.

This clonotype was observed at least ten times. This sequence joins TRBV24-1 and TRBJ2-1, with unresolved D. In germline, CDR1 is KGHDR, CDR2 SFDVKD. The CDR3 has 11 amino acids. Trimming stripped 0 bases from V and 8 bases from J, with 1 base between. CDR3 in DNA: TGTGCCACCAGTGATTTGGATGAGCAGTTCTTC. This gives the protein CATSDLDEQFF.

This clonotype was counted a few times. The genes are TRBV3-1 and TRBJ2-1; 11 positions match TRBD1. V dropped 4 bases and J dropped 8; count of bases not matched to a gene: 7. Germline V gene data show CDR1 as LGHDT and CDR2 as YNNKEL (reference sequence). The CDR3 runs 15 residues. The CDR3 region has the DNA TGTGCCAGCAGCCTTTGGGACAGGGGGAGCGATGAGCAGTTCTTC. Translated, it gives CASSLWDRGSDEQFF.

V is TRBV5-1 and J is TRBJ1-5; D call uncertain. V lost 4 bases to trimming and J lost 2 bases, with 13 bases between them. The V gene's germline CDR1 is SGHRS and CDR2 YFSETQ. This CDR3 has 15 amino acids. In DNA, the CDR3 is TGCGCCAGCAGCGCATCTAGCGGGGGCAATCAGCCCCAGCATTTT. Its translation is CASSASSGGNQPQHF.

V usage is TRBV5-1 and J usage is TRBJ1-1; tentative D call: TRBD1 (6 bases). The CDR3 loop spans 15 amino acids. Germline V gives CDR1 SGHRS, CDR2 YFSETQ. V shed 1 base and J shed 1 base, with 11 bases lying between them. In DNA form, the CDR3 reads TGCGCCAGCAGCTTGAGTGGGGGCCAGAACACTGAAGCTTTCTTT. Encoded protein: CASSLSGGQNTEAFF.

J is TRBJ2-3 and V is TRBV7-2, with D tentatively TRBD2 (6 bases). The CDR3 extends over 17 amino acids. The germline V gene has CDR1 SGHTA and CDR2 FQGNSA. The V and J ends lost 1 base and 6 bases respectively, with 20 bases between them. CDR3 sequence: CASSLGGSGPPEDTQYF. In DNA form, the CDR3 reads TGTGCCAGCAGCTTAGGTGGTAGCGGCCCTCCCGAGGATACGCAGTATTTT.

J is TRBJ2-1 and V is TRBV29-1; TRBD1 is a possible D gene (6 bases). CDR3 size: 13 residues. Trimming stripped 7 bases from V and 6 bases from J, with 16 bases between. Germline CDR1 reads SQVTM; CDR2 reads ANQGSEA. This CDR3 is CSGIGQTGNEQFF. Here the CDR3 DNA reads TGCAGCGGTATCGGACAGACTGGCAATGAGCAGTTCTTC.